These 24 T cell receptor beta chains originate from one sample sequenced in a study of T-cell reconstitution after alpha-beta-depleted transplantation in children. It was with unique molecular identifiers that the TCRbeta library was prepared. Via MiXCR, TCRdb re-called the PCR reads, giving one row per CDR3 protein. The sample contains approximately 520,000 distinct CDR3 sequences, approximately 30% of which appear only once. The material sequenced was PBMCs from the stem cell graft donor, taken from the stem cell graft. These TCRs come from a human donor who donated a stem cell graft to a child with aplastic anemia.

The V call is TRBV12-3 or TRBV12-4, the J call TRBJ1-1, with no clear D. V lost 6 bases and J 2 bases, leaving 7 bases between the germline ends. The CDR3 loop spans 12 amino acids. For the CDR3, the DNA is TGTGCCAGCAGCATTTTAAACACTGAAGCTTTCTTT. It yields the protein CASSILNTEAFF.

V and J are TRBV20-1 and TRBJ1-1; tentative D call: TRBD1 (5 bases). CDR3 length equals 14 residues. The germline gives CDR1 DFQATT, CDR2 SNEGSKA (reference sequence). Trimming stripped 6 bases from V and 2 bases from J, with 16 bases between. The CDR3 DNA is TGCAGTGCCTGGGACGGGGGAAGTAACACTGAAGCTTTCTTT. This codes for CSAWDGGSNTEAFF.

This chain uses TRBV5-1 with TRBJ2-1; D might be TRBD2 (5 bases). The germline gives CDR1 SGHRS, CDR2 YFSETQ. The germline V and J ends were trimmed by 2 bases and 8 bases, with 20 bases remaining between them. This CDR3 is built from 16 residues. The CDR3: CASSFLGGPSKYEQFF. The DNA of the CDR3 is TGCGCCAGCAGCTTTCTCGGCGGGCCCTCAAAATATGAGCAGTTCTTC.

The CDR3 region has the DNA TGCGCCAGCAGCCAAGTACGGGACCTAGCGCACTCCTCCTACGAGCAGTACTTC. Its translation is CASSQVRDLAHSSYEQYF. V gene TRBV4-3 combines with J gene TRBJ2-7; tentative D call: TRBD2 (6 bases). The length of the CDR3 is 18 residues. The V and J ends lost 1 base and 0 bases respectively, with 19 bases between them. Germline CDR1 is LGHNA and CDR2 is YSLEER.

Only a few counts were recorded for this clonotype. The gene calls are TRBV6-1 and TRBJ2-3; D might be TRBD2 (6 bases). Trimming pared 3 bases from V and 6 bases from J, leaving 10 bases between. The length of the CDR3 is 13 residues. Germline CDR1 reads MNHNS; CDR2 reads SASEGT. DNA of the CDR3: TGTGCCAGCAGTGAGGAGGGAGTGGATACGCAGTATTTT. Translating gives CASSEEGVDTQYF.

The gene calls are TRBV5-6 and TRBJ2-2; 8 bases map to TRBD2. V lost 0 bases, J lost 4 bases, and 5 bases stayed unmatched. Germline lookup yields CDR1 SGHDT and CDR2 YYEEEE. The CDR3 is made up of 16 amino acids. The CDR3 loop is CASSLGGLVGTGELFF. DNA for the CDR3: TGTGCCAGCAGCTTGGGGGGACTAGTCGGCACCGGGGAGCTGTTTTTT.

This clonotype was counted a few times. This chain joins TRBV13 and TRBJ1-1; D possibly corresponds to TRBD1 (5 bases). Trimming left V 1 base short and J 0 bases short, with 9 bases between. The CDR3 is 15 residues long. Germline V CDR1 and CDR2: PRHDT, FYEKMQ (reference sequence). The CDR3 DNA reads as TGTGCCAGCAGCTTAGCAGGGACGATGAACACTGAAGCTTTCTTT. It translates to CASSLAGTMNTEAFF.

The chain is built from TRBV18 and TRBJ1-1; D is ambiguous. The CDR3 sequence is 15 residues long. Trimming cost V 3 bases and J 1 base, with 12 bases left between them. Germline values: CDR1 KGHSH, CDR2 LQKENI. In nucleotides, the CDR3 is TGTGCCAGCTCACCGGGGATCGACCAGAACACTGAAGCTTTCTTT. Amino acid sequence: CASSPGIDQNTEAFF.

This sequence joins TRBV5-1 and TRBJ1-2; D gene uncertain. V lost 3 bases and J lost 8, with 17 bases in between. Per the germline V gene, CDR1 is SGHRS and CDR2 is YFSETQ. The CDR3 sequence is 14 residues long. The DNA of the CDR3 is TGCGCCAGCAGCTCCGGCCCTCCTATACCGGGCTACACCTTC. It specifies CASSSGPPIPGYTF.

The chain combines TRBV20-1 with TRBJ2-3; no definite D call. The V gene lost 1 base and the J gene lost 1 base, with 9 bases spanning the gap. CDR1 is DFQATT and CDR2 is SNEGSKA in the germline V gene (reference sequence). The CDR3 has 14 amino acids. CDR3 sequence (DNA): TGCAGTGCTAGAGGTTCCACCGGCACAGATACGCAGTATTTT. Translation gives CSARGSTGTDTQYF.

The rearrangement links TRBV2 to TRBJ1-6, with no clear D. The CDR3 sequence is 15 residues long. The germline V gene has CDR1 SNHLY and CDR2 FYNNEI. V was pared by 7 bases and J by 0 bases, with 10 bases between. The CDR3 is CASTSESSYNSPLHF. CDR3 DNA sequence: TGTGCCAGCACTTCAGAGAGCTCCTATAATTCACCCCTCCACTTT.

The chain carries TRBV5-1 and TRBJ1-1; D is possibly TRBD1 (5 bases). CDR3 size: 14 residues. Trimming removed 4 bases from V and 4 bases from J, with 14 bases in between. CDR1 and CDR2 from the germline V gene are SGHRS and YFSETQ. The CDR3 DNA is TGCGCCAGCAGCCCCTTGGCAGGGCTCACTGAAGCTTTCTTT. It encodes CASSPLAGLTEAFF. Full variable domain (missing parts from reference TRBV5-1 and TRBJ1-1): KAGVTQTPRYLIKTRGQQVTLSCSPISGHRSVSWYQQTPGQGLQFLFEYFSETQRNKGNFPGRFSGRQFSNSRSEMNVSTLELGDSALYLCASSPLAGLTEAFFGQGTRLTVV.

The chain recombines TRBV20-1 with TRBJ2-3; 12 bases align to TRBD2. Germline CDR1 reads DFQATT; CDR2 reads SNEGSKA (reference sequence). This CDR3 contains 15 residues. Trimming took 0 bases from V and 8 from J; bases not matched to a gene: 6. CDR3 in DNA: TGCAGTGCTAGAGAACGACTAGCGGGAGTGGGTACGCAGTATTTT. This gives the protein CSARERLAGVGTQYF.

This clonotype has more than one count but fewer than ten. The CDR3 DNA follows: TGCAGCGTTTTTATATCCGGGACACCAGGAAACACCATATATTTT. It translates to CSVFISGTPGNTIYF. The chain couples TRBV29-1 to TRBJ1-3; possibly TRBD1 for D (6 bases). The ends were cut back, 5 bases at V and 4 bases at J, with 18 bases in the middle. Germline CDR1 is SQVTM and CDR2 is ANQGSEA. The CDR3 has 15 amino acids.

Only a few counts were recorded for this clonotype. The rearrangement links TRBV20-1 to TRBJ2-3, with 11 bases identical to TRBD2. The CDR3 sequence is 15 residues long. Germline values: CDR1 DFQATT, CDR2 SNEGSKA (reference sequence). The CDR3 here is CSVTRLAGNTDTQYF. The CDR3 region has the DNA TGCAGCGTTACTCGACTAGCGGGGAACACAGATACGCAGTATTTT.

This clonotype was seen a few times. This rearrangement joins TRBV24-1 to TRBJ2-1; the D gene is possibly TRBD2 (7 bases). Trimming took 4 bases from V and 9 from J, leaving 9 bases between them. The CDR3 extends over 12 amino acids. Germline-derived CDR1 and CDR2 are KGHDR and SFDVKD. CDR3 protein: CATSDRGAEQFF. CDR3 DNA: TGTGCCACCAGTGACCGGGGGGCTGAGCAGTTCTTC.

V gene TRBV13 combines with J gene TRBJ2-1; 11 bases are shared with TRBD2. Germline V CDR1 and CDR2: PRHDT, FYEKMQ (reference sequence). This CDR3 spans 17 amino acids. Trimming took 5 bases from V and 8 from J; bases not matched to a gene: 14. The DNA for the CDR3 is TGTGCCAGCAGCGCAAATAGCGGGAGGGGAGCTTCGGATGAGCAGTTCTTC. It encodes CASSANSGRGASDEQFF.

This rearrangement joins TRBV2 to TRBJ2-3, with no clear D. Trimming removed 3 bases from V and 4 bases from J, with 14 bases in between. The V gene's germline CDR1 is SNHLY and CDR2 FYNNEI. The CDR3 consists of 15 residues. CDR3 DNA: TGTGCCAGCAGTGACCTTTATCCGGAACCAGATACGCAGTATTTT. This codes for CASSDLYPEPDTQYF.

V usage is TRBV20-1 and J usage is TRBJ1-5, with TRBD1 identical over 8 bases. The CDR3 totals 15 residues. V gave up 1 base and J gave up 1 base; unmatched junction bases: 3. In germline, CDR1 is DFQATT, CDR2 SNEGSKA (reference sequence). CDR3 amino acids: CSARGTGMSNQPQHF. CDR3 in DNA: TGCAGTGCTAGAGGGACAGGGATGAGCAATCAGCCCCAGCATTTT.

V usage is TRBV28 and J usage is TRBJ2-7, with D uncertain. The CDR3 sequence is 12 residues long. Trimming pared 8 bases from V and 6 bases from J, leaving 14 bases between. In germline, CDR1 is MDHEN, CDR2 SYDVKM. The CDR3 nucleotides read TGTGCCAGCCGCGAAGGACGGACCGAGCAGTACTTC. Protein sequence: CASREGRTEQYF.

The rearrangement joins TRBV7-9 to TRBJ2-5; D gene uncertain. CDR1 and CDR2 (germline): SEHNR, FQNEAQ (reference sequence). This CDR3 contains 14 residues. V dropped 0 bases and J dropped 1 base, with 6 bases sitting between them. The CDR3 bases are TGTGCCAGCAGCTTAGCAGAGTTCCAAGAGACCCAGTACTTC. This translates into CASSLAEFQETQYF.

The genes are TRBV18 and TRBJ2-2; 11 bases align to TRBD2. CDR1 KGHSH and CDR2 LQKENI come from the germline V gene. Germline trimming cut 3 bases from V and 0 bases from J; bases unmatched to any gene: 3. The CDR3 is 17 amino acids. The CDR3 here is CASSPLAGGSNTGELFF. The CDR3 coding sequence is TGTGCCAGCTCACCTCTAGCGGGAGGCTCGAACACCGGGGAGCTGTTTTTT.

The V call is TRBV3-1, the J call TRBJ2-1; D may be TRBD2 (6 bases). Trimming took 1 base from V and 5 from J, leaving 15 bases between them. This CDR3 has 16 residues. Germline CDR1 and CDR2: LGHDT and YNNKEL (reference sequence). The CDR3 DNA sequence: TGTGCCAGCAGCCAAGTAAGGCTAGCGCTGGACAATGAGCAGTTCTTC. It yields the protein CASSQVRLALDNEQFF.

The chain combines TRBV6-2 or TRBV6-3 with TRBJ1-2; D is ambiguous. Germline V gene data show CDR1 as MNHEY and CDR2 as SVGEGT. V lost 2 bases to trimming and J lost 7 bases, with 17 bases between them. This CDR3 spans 15 amino acids. CDR3: CASSYPPGRRTGYTF. CDR3 in DNA: TGTGCCAGCAGTTACCCACCCGGACGGCGTACTGGCTACACCTTC.